Each of the 29 T cell receptor beta chains below was sequenced from the same sample in a study of OX40 agonist ivuxolimab in advanced cancers. Sequencing was performed with immunoSEQ multiplex PCR; in TCRdb, only in-frame clones are kept and a portion is missing. Of tens of thousands of clones listed, roughly 90% were seen once; the top ten hold approximately 12%. The specimen comprised CD4+ or CD8+ T cells sorted from blood, sampled in a trial of the OX40 agonist ivuxolimab. The receptors were sampled from an adult with an advanced solid tumor such as melanoma, head and neck, liver or kidney cancer.

This chain links TRBV5-1 with TRBJ2-2; TRBD1 agrees at 10 bases. V was pared by 2 bases and J by 1 base, with 2 bases of the junction left unmatched. The V gene's germline CDR1 is SGHRS and CDR2 YFSETQ. The CDR3 contains 16 residues. The CDR3 nucleotides read TGCGCCAGCAGCTTCGGGGACAGGGGGAACACCGGGGAGCTGTTTTTT. This sequence encodes CASSFGDRGNTGELFF. The whole variable domain, remainder taken from reference TRBV5-1 and TRBJ2-2, is KAGVTQTPRYLIKTRGQQVTLSCSPISGHRSVSWYQQTPGQGLQFLFEYFSETQRNKGNFPGRFSGRQFSNSRSEMNVSTLELGDSALYLCASSFGDRGNTGELFFGEGSRLTVL.

This clone was picked up one time. This chain joins TRBV6-6 and TRBJ2-7; D not resolved. This CDR3 has 11 residues. The germline V and J ends were trimmed by 6 bases and 5 bases, with 8 bases remaining between them. Germline-derived CDR1 and CDR2 are MNHNY and SVGAGI (reference sequence). Here the CDR3 DNA reads TGTGCCAGCAGAAGTGTTAACGAGCAGTACTTC. Its translation: CASRSVNEQYF.

V usage is TRBV6-5 and J usage is TRBJ2-2, with 8 bases lining up with TRBD1. The CDR3 runs 15 residues. The germline V gene encodes CDR1 MNHEY and CDR2 SVGAGI. The V and J ends lost 5 bases and 6 bases, in that order; junction bases with no gene match: 8. CDR3 sequence (DNA): TGTGCCAGCAGTCGGACAGGGAATAGGGCCGGGGAGCTGTTTTTT. Encoded protein: CASSRTGNRAGELFF.

This chain connects TRBV7-3 to TRBJ2-2; possible D gene TRBD1, 6 bases. The CDR3 consists of 15 residues. V lost 5 bases, J lost 1 base, and 11 bases lay in between. The V gene's germline CDR1 is SGHTA and CDR2 FQGTGA. CDR3 DNA: TGTGCCAGCAGCCCCAGGGGTGTGAACACCGGGGAGCTGTTTTTT. Amino acids: CASSPRGVNTGELFF.

This clone was seen only once. V gene TRBV5-4 combines with J gene TRBJ2-1; D unresolved. Germline CDR1 and CDR2: SGHNT and YYREEE (reference sequence). Trimming shortened V by 4 bases and J by 6 bases, and 14 bases separated the two germline ends. This CDR3 region has 14 residues. For the CDR3, the DNA is TGTGCCAGCAGCCGTGATAGAACTACCAATGAGCAGTTCTTC. It codes for CASSRDRTTNEQFF.

The chain links TRBV10-3 to TRBJ2-1; TRBD2 agrees at 7 bases. The CDR3 has 14 residues. V lost 3 bases, J lost 3 bases, and 2 bases stayed unmatched. Germline CDR1 and CDR2: ENHRY and SYGVKD. The CDR3 spells CAISDRTSYNEQFF. The DNA for the CDR3 is TGTGCCATCAGTGACCGGACTAGCTACAATGAGCAGTTCTTC.

This clone appeared once. This chain connects TRBV19 to TRBJ2-3, with 8 bases aligning to TRBD1. V trimming: 6 bases; J trimming: 2 bases; junction bases outside the gene matches: 10. The germline V gene encodes CDR1 LNHDA and CDR2 SQIVND (reference sequence). This CDR3 spans 16 amino acids. The CDR3 DNA reads TGTGCCAGTAGAAACAGGACAGGGCGGCTCACAGATACGCAGTATTTT. This sequence encodes CASRNRTGRLTDTQYF.

The chain couples TRBV18 to TRBJ2-7, with D perhaps matching TRBD2 (6 bases). The CDR3 loop spans 17 amino acids. Germline CDR1 and CDR2: KGHSH and LQKENI. The V gene lost 3 bases and the J gene lost 4 bases, with 22 bases spanning the gap. The CDR3 DNA reads TGTGCCAGCTCACCCTTAAGGACGGGAAGCGGGCCTTACGAGCAGTACTTC. Protein sequence: CASSPLRTGSGPYEQYF.

The chain employs TRBV2 and TRBJ2-7; D ambiguous. The germline V gene encodes CDR1 SNHLY and CDR2 FYNNEI. V dropped 6 bases and J dropped 3 bases, with 9 bases sitting between them. CDR3 length: 12 residues. The CDR3 nucleotides read TGTGCCAGCAGCTTGGACGGCTACGAGCAGTACTTC. It encodes CASSLDGYEQYF.

This rearrangement joins TRBV7-8 to TRBJ1-1; 7 positions match TRBD1. The CDR3 extends over 17 amino acids. The V gene end was trimmed by 3 bases and the J gene end by 0 bases; junction bases not matched to a gene: 10. The germline gives CDR1 SGHVS, CDR2 FQNEAQ. This chain's CDR3 is CASSFRWGQGVNTEAFF. The CDR3 coding sequence is TGTGCCAGCAGCTTTCGTTGGGGGCAGGGGGTGAACACTGAAGCTTTCTTT.

The J gene is TRBJ1-1, the V gene TRBV10-3; 9 positions agree with TRBD1. Germline CDR1 and CDR2: ENHRY and SYGVKD. The CDR3 consists of 16 residues. With 2 bases clipped from V and 4 bases from J, the junction kept 8 bases outside the gene matches. The CDR3 nucleotides read TGTGCCATCAGTGAGGAAGGGACAGGGCTTTTCACTGAAGCTTTCTTT. It encodes CAISEEGTGLFTEAFF.

This clone was recorded only once. The chain combines TRBV5-1 with TRBJ2-5, with 9 bases lining up with TRBD1. The CDR3 totals 14 residues. V lost 0 bases, J lost 5 bases, and 2 bases stayed unmatched. Germline V lookup: CDR1 SGHRS, CDR2 YFSETQ. The CDR3 sequence is CASSLEGQGETQYF. As DNA, the CDR3 is TGCGCCAGCAGCTTGGAGGGACAGGGTGAGACCCAGTACTTC. The variable domain in full, with the rest retrieved from reference TRBV5-1 and TRBJ2-5, is KAGVTQTPRYLIKTRGQQVTLSCSPISGHRSVSWYQQTPGQGLQFLFEYFSETQRNKGNFPGRFSGRQFSNSRSEMNVSTLELGDSALYLCASSLEGQGETQYFGPGTRLLVL.

This chain uses TRBV19 with TRBJ1-1; D might be TRBD1 (5 bases). The CDR3 covers 14 residues. Germline loops: CDR1 LNHDA, CDR2 SQIVND (reference sequence). Trimming removed 8 bases from V and 6 bases from J, with 19 bases in between. CDR3 sequence reads: CASRLRVRVPEAFF. CDR3 nucleotides: TGTGCCAGTCGTCTCAGGGTAAGGGTCCCTGAAGCTTTCTTT.

This chain links TRBV7-9 with TRBJ1-2; D may be TRBD1 (5 bases). The CDR3 has 14 amino acids. V gave up 3 bases and J gave up 5 bases, with 13 bases separating them. CDR1 SEHNR and CDR2 FQNEAQ come from the germline V gene (reference sequence). Here the CDR3 DNA reads TGTGCCAGCAGCTTCGGGGGAGGAATGTATGGCTACACCTTC. It encodes CASSFGGGMYGYTF.

The rearrangement uses TRBV6-1 and TRBJ1-2; D not resolved. This CDR3 has 13 amino acids. Germline CDR1 is MNHNS and CDR2 is SASEGT. Trimming shortened V by 3 bases and J by 4 bases, and 9 bases separated the two germline ends. In nucleotides, the CDR3 is TGTGCCAGCAGTGAGTGGAGTTTCTATGGCTACACCTTC. It specifies CASSEWSFYGYTF.

As DNA, the CDR3 is TGTGCCAGCAGTCCACAGGGGGCTAAGTACGAGCAGTACTTC. The encoded protein is CASSPQGAKYEQYF. The V and J genes are TRBV28 and TRBJ2-7, with TRBD1 identical over 9 bases. From germline, CDR1 is MDHEN and CDR2 SYDVKM. V lost 5 bases and J lost 4; bases outside the gene matches: 6. CDR3 length: 14 residues.

The chain employs TRBV11-3 and TRBJ1-2; D is ambiguous. The CDR3 covers 13 residues. Germline-derived CDR1 and CDR2 are SGHNT and YENEEA. Trimming left V 5 bases short and J 8 bases short, with 15 bases between. The CDR3 sequence is CASSPFAPGGYTF. CDR3 nucleotides: TGTGCCAGCAGCCCCTTCGCACCGGGGGGCTACACCTTC.

The rearrangement links TRBV4-1 to TRBJ1-1, with unresolved D. The V end lost 1 base, the J end lost 1 base, and 10 bases lay between the germline ends. The CDR3 covers 15 residues. CDR1 MGHRA and CDR2 YSYEKL come from the germline V gene. This CDR3 is CASSQVGRQNTEAFF. In DNA, the CDR3 is TGCGCCAGCAGCCAAGTCGGTCGGCAGAACACTGAAGCTTTCTTT.

The J gene is TRBJ2-7, the V gene TRBV28, with TRBD1 matching over 9 bases. The CDR3 has 15 residues. V trimming: 6 bases; J trimming: 6 bases; junction bases outside the gene matches: 12. Germline loops: CDR1 MDHEN, CDR2 SYDVKM. Here the CDR3 reads CASRPLGTGRSEQYF. The CDR3 DNA reads TGTGCCAGCAGACCTCTCGGGACAGGGCGGAGCGAGCAGTACTTC.

The chain combines TRBV5-4 with TRBJ2-3, with TRBD2 matching over 7 bases. The J segment lost 3 bases and the V segment lost 1 base, leaving 5 bases of the junction unmatched. Germline values: CDR1 SGHNT, CDR2 YYREEE (reference sequence). CDR3 length: 15 amino acids. CDR3 nucleotides: TGTGCCAGCAGCTTGCGGCGGGGGTGGACAGATACGCAGTATTTT. Its translation is CASSLRRGWTDTQYF.

Comment on this clone: Other DNA sequences in the sample encode the same CDR3. The chain has TRBV5-1 and TRBJ2-7; D possibly uses TRBD1 or TRBD2 (5 bases each). The CDR3 covers 13 residues. CDR1 and CDR2 from the germline V gene are SGHRS and YFSETQ. V was cut by 0 bases and J by 3 bases, with 7 bases left in between. DNA of the CDR3: TGCGCCAGCAGCTTGGGTGGGGGCTACGAGCAGTACTTC. Translation gives CASSLGGGYEQYF.

The genes are TRBV4-2 and TRBJ2-5, with a weak D call TRBD1 (6 bases). CDR1 and CDR2 from the germline V gene are LGHNA and YNFKEQ. The CDR3 has 15 residues. V lost 0 bases and J 1 base, leaving 9 bases between the germline ends. For the CDR3, the DNA is TGTGCCAGCAGCCAAGATGGACAGATCCAAGAGACCCAGTACTTC. Translation: CASSQDGQIQETQYF.

This chain joins TRBV18 and TRBJ1-1; 7 positions match TRBD1. The CDR3 spans 14 residues. From germline, CDR1 is KGHSH and CDR2 LQKENI. V lost 4 bases and J lost 0; bases outside the gene matches: 2. In DNA form, the CDR3 reads TGTGCCAGCTCACGGGACAGTTTGAACACTGAAGCTTTCTTT. Translated, it gives CASSRDSLNTEAFF.

The sample holds one count of this clone. The chain joins TRBV5-1 to TRBJ2-2; D is unresolved. There are 14 residues in the CDR3. The V and J ends lost 1 base and 1 base respectively, with 5 bases between them. Germline V lookup: CDR1 SGHRS, CDR2 YFSETQ. CDR3 DNA: TGCGCCAGCAGCTTGATAGTGAACACCGGGGAGCTGTTTTTT. Encoded protein: CASSLIVNTGELFF.

The chain combines TRBV11-3 with TRBJ2-1; no firm D call. The ends were cut back, 2 bases at V and 3 bases at J, with 8 bases in the middle. From germline, CDR1 is SGHNT and CDR2 YENEEA. The CDR3 is 14 amino acids. The CDR3, as DNA: TGTGCCAGCAGCTTAAGTCCAGGCTACAATGAGCAGTTCTTC. Translating gives CASSLSPGYNEQFF.

The chain has TRBV4-1 and TRBJ2-2; TRBD2 matches 12 bases. V lost 1 base to trimming and J lost 3 bases; unmatched junction nucleotides: 6. CDR1 is MGHRA and CDR2 is YSYEKL in the germline V gene. The CDR3 spans 18 residues. The CDR3, as DNA: TGCGCCAGCAGCCAAGCCCCTAGCGGGGGGGCGGACACCGGGGAGCTGTTTTTT. This encodes CASSQAPSGGADTGELFF.

The J gene is TRBJ1-5, the V gene TRBV2, with no clear D. V dropped 6 bases and J dropped 0 bases, with 12 bases sitting between them. Germline V gives CDR1 SNHLY, CDR2 FYNNEI. CDR3 length: 15 residues. CDR3 region: CASRNGLRSNQPQHF. The CDR3 coding sequence is TGTGCCAGCAGGAACGGACTACGTAGCAATCAGCCCCAGCATTTT.

The chain employs TRBV7-8 and TRBJ1-6; D remains ambiguous. CDR3 length equals 17 residues. The ends were cut back, 5 bases at V and 0 bases at J, with 14 bases in the middle. Germline values: CDR1 SGHVS, CDR2 FQNEAQ. CDR3 region: CASSPHRATSYNSPLHF. CDR3 DNA sequence: TGTGCCAGCAGCCCCCACAGAGCTACCTCCTATAATTCACCCCTCCACTTT. Full variable domain (outside the CDR3, taken from reference TRBV7-8 and TRBJ1-6): GAGVSQSPRYKVAKRGQDVALRCDPISGHVSLFWYQQALGQGPEFLTYFQNEAQLDKSGLPSDRFFAERPEGSVSTLKIQRTQQEDSAVYLCASSPHRATSYNSPLHFGNGTRLTVT.

This clone turned up a few times. This chain joins TRBV4-1 and TRBJ2-3, with 9 positions matching TRBD2. The ends lost 3 bases at V and 2 bases at J; junction bases unmatched: 6. Germline CDR1 MGHRA, CDR2 YSYEKL. CDR3 length: 16 amino acids. The CDR3 spells CASSHTSGGFTDTQYF. The CDR3 region has the DNA TGCGCCAGCAGCCATACCAGCGGGGGGTTCACAGATACGCAGTATTTT.